This T cell receptor beta chain came from a study of blood T cell repertoires in COVID-19 (dated by TCRdb to the early 2020s). Some background on the complete study: Samples from collaborators originated in the United States, Italy and Spain and spanned both the acute and convalescent phases of COVID-19. The prospective study material was composed of cDNA or gDNA derived from T cells, B-cell-depleted T cells, or PBMCs. Deeply sampled blood TCRbeta repertoires from subjects exposed to, actively infected with, or recovered from COVID-19 were included in the dataset. The repertoires were released in a freely available public database intended as a resource for research on the immune response to SARS-CoV-2. Samples came from the ongoing ImmuneRACE study (first 160 participants) plus 1,254 subjects from 6 global collaborators. Sample metadata almost always included a de-identified subject ID, COVID-19 status, age in years and sex. Where available, HLA class I and class II types were taken from metadata supplied by the sample provider and were not determined by assay-based typing.

The paper as a whole reports these results and caveats: The amount of clinical and demographic metadata varied by source and participant and was provided uncurated.

TCRbeta CDR3 regions were amplified from genomic DNA using the immunoSEQ Assay, a bias-controlled multiplex PCR. The source study handled its data this way. The number of nucleated cells in each sample was estimated by amplification of reference gene primers within the assay. To quantify the absolute abundance of each unique TCRbeta CDR3 rearrangement, sequence reads were collapsed and filtered. For each sample, productive Simpson clonality was calculated by taking the square root of Simpson's diversity index across productive rearrangements. The table was pulled from immuneACCESS by TCRdb, which kept in-frame rearrangements only. Such tables lose some clones; where checked, under half of the loss comes from unresolved V genes, and the rest has no known cause. Clone size and V and J calls were adopted from that table, with D and trimming inferred from the DNA. In all, the sample holds around 190,000 clones, and 80% to 90% of those were seen once. The ten most abundant clones make up around 13% of the sample.

The collaborating institutions used their own protocols to collect whole blood in K2EDTA tubes. Collaborator samples were shipped for TCRbeta analysis as frozen whole blood, isolated PBMCs, or DNA extracted from either sample type. The CDR3 numbers 14 residues from cysteine through phenylalanine. The sequence is cut down to CDR3 DNA, 42 bases in frame from base 1. The germline V gene (reference sequence) sets CDR1 to MNHEY and CDR2 to SMNVEV. For this chain, trimming is 5 bases at the V end and 1 base at the J end, and the number of junction bases without a gene match is 4. Concerning this clone itself: It has no known antigen specificity. Base quality data are lacking; no much larger clone is found one base away.

The sequence was collected from a human donor in a cohort sampled during active COVID-19. The chain was built from TRBV27 and TRBJ1-1; 7 nucleotides in the junction match TRBD1. Sequencing was done on a sample of peripheral blood. The DNA reads TGTGCCAGCAGTCCACGACAGGGGAACACTGAAGCTTTCTTT. It specifies CASSPRQGNTEAFF.